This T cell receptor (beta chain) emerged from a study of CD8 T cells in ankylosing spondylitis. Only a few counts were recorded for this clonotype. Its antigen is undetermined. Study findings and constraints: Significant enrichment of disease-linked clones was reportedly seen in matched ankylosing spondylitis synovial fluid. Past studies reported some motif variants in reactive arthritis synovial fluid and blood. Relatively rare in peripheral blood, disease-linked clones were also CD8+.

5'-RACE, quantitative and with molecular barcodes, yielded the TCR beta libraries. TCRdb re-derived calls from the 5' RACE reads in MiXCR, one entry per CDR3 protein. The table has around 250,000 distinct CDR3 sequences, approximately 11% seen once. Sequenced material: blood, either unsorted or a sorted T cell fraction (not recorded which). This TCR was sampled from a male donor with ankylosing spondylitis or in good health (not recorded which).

Here the CDR3 reads CASTTSGGAAETQYF. CDR3 nucleotide sequence: TGTGCCAGCACAACTAGCGGGGGGGCTGCAGAGACCCAGTACTTC. This chain connects TRBV3-1 to TRBJ2-5; TRBD2 aligns across 13 bases. The CDR3 is 15 residues long. Per germline, CDR1 LGHDT and CDR2 YNNKEL (reference sequence). The ends lost 7 bases at V and 4 bases at J; junction bases unmatched: 6.